These T cell receptor beta chains were read from a single sample in a study of OX40 agonist ivuxolimab in advanced cancers. The data were produced by immunoSEQ multiplex PCR, yet TCRdb's version contains in-frame clones alone and is incomplete. Counted here are tens of thousands of clones, around 91% occurring once; the ten biggest clones make up more than 0.25%. Material: CD4+ or CD8+ T cells sorted from blood, obtained in a trial of the OX40 agonist ivuxolimab. The receptors here all came from an adult with an advanced solid tumor such as melanoma, head and neck, liver or kidney cancer. Both conserved end residues are trimmed from each CDR3. Fields, in order: D gene, J gene, clone size, V gene, CDR3 protein. A D gene is named only where the DNA matches it firmly. Where a row states a size, it is once, few, many or the class of an expanded clone; other rows omit it.

TRBD2,TRBJ2-1,.,TRBV7-2,ASRVAGVDEQF
.,TRBJ2-1,.,TRBV14,ASSRTSLYNEQF
.,TRBJ1-6,.,TRBV9,ASSVVGAGGYNSPLH
.,TRBJ2-3,.,TRBV5-1,ASSLGDFNSDTQY
.,TRBJ2-1,.,TRBV7-6,ASSLEARYNEQF
.,TRBJ1-6,.,TRBV6-6,ASSYSGQNNSPLH
TRBD1,TRBJ2-5,.,TRBV2,ASSVTQGTETQY
.,TRBJ2-2,.,TRBV5-1,ASSLWAVGYRTDAGELF
.,TRBJ1-3,.,TRBV21-1,ASSPRDRVYGNTIY
.,TRBJ1-2,few,TRBV5-6,ASSRYSYYGYT
.,TRBJ1-6,.,TRBV5-1,ASSPGGTANSPLH
.,TRBJ2-4,.,TRBV12-2,ASRFRQGMAKNIQY
TRBD1,TRBJ1-2,.,TRBV6-5,ASSTPGQAGGYT
.,TRBJ1-1,.,TRBV7-2,ASSSQGGGTEAF
.,TRBJ1-2,.,TRBV9,ASSVEVSSSYGYT
.,TRBJ1-4,.,TRBV6-4,ASSERTTQGEKLF
.,TRBJ2-3,.,TRBV7-9,ASSSGTSTDTQY
.,TRBJ1-2,once,TRBV6-6,ASSNTYGYT
TRBD1,TRBJ2-1,once,TRBV18,ASSPRDRVVHEQF
TRBD1,TRBJ1-5,once,TRBV18,ASSQTGLPSNQPQH
TRBD1,TRBJ1-1,.,TRBV11-2,ASSPRTGGGEAF
TRBD2,TRBJ2-3,.,TRBV11-3,ASNKGGKNTQY
.,TRBJ1-2,.,TRBV6-1,ASSYGGYT
.,TRBJ1-2,.,TRBV6-6,ASSYSPGGGGYT
TRBD2,TRBJ2-5,.,TRBV19,ASSTGTSGEETQY
.,TRBJ1-1,.,TRBV10-1,ASSESKAGPAEAF
TRBD2,TRBJ2-2,.,TRBV11-2,ASSLLASGNTGELF
TRBD1,TRBJ1-4,.,TRBV6-1,ASSGQGTTDEKLF
.,TRBJ1-6,.,TRBV10-3,AISEGRAGEESPLH
.,TRBJ1-4,.,TRBV7-2,ASSRSGAGEGEKLF
TRBD1,TRBJ1-2,.,TRBV6-1,ASSEGSGGYGYT
TRBD2,TRBJ2-2,.,TRBV10-3,AISNSGAGGELF
TRBD2,TRBJ2-7,few,TRBV30,AWNPGTSSHEQY
.,TRBJ2-7,.,TRBV2,ASSARGGWVYEQY
.,TRBJ1-1,.,TRBV5-5,ASSLFQMNTEAF
.,TRBJ2-1,.,TRBV5-5,ASSLWGMDSNTYNEQF
TRBD1,TRBJ2-3,.,TRBV10-3,AISESEVDRAKNTQY
.,TRBJ2-1,.,TRBV7-8,ASSRSGWSWQF
.,TRBJ1-2,.,TRBV2,ASSVEFRGGYT
TRBD1,TRBJ1-5,.,TRBV7-8,ASSSQDRGNQPQH
.,TRBJ1-1,.,TRBV11-2,ASSLMLDTEAF
.,TRBJ1-4,.,TRBV30,AFLRAGSTNEKLF
.,TRBJ1-5,once,TRBV5-1,ASSWGPADSNQPQH
.,TRBJ1-1,.,TRBV11-1,ASSLEGRKAF
.,TRBJ2-5,.,TRBV6-1,ASTPTGQETQY
.,TRBJ1-1,.,TRBV28,ASSVVVGTEAF
.,TRBJ1-2,once,TRBV19,ASNQGFYGYT
.,TRBJ2-1,.,TRBV6-5,ASTEGWQGTEQF
.,TRBJ2-2,once,TRBV6-1,ASSEWGGGTGELF